In its sample, the clone carrying this T cell receptor beta chain was seen a few times. Its antigen is unknown. These data are taken from a study of T cell repertoires in cytomegalovirus infection. Background on the study: CMV epitopes that were recently identified and HLA-C-restricted were used alongside well-studied HLA-B-restricted ones.

TCRdb fed the reads into MiXCR, producing one record per CDR3 protein. Counted here are a few hundred thousand distinct CDR3 sequences, under 45% occurring once; the ten biggest clones make up around 45%. CDR3 size: 18 residues. J was trimmed by 7 bases and V by 4 bases; bases with no gene match: 14. CDR1 is SGHRS, CDR2 YFSETQ, per germline. This rearrangement joins TRBV5-1 to TRBJ2-7; 16 bases fit TRBD2. The clonotype originates from a human donor in good health (CMV status not recorded). Some clones in this sample may be carry-over from other donors' samples. Sequenced material: cultured PBMCs, taken from culture after CMV antigen stimulation. This CDR3 is CASSPGTSGGASGEEQYF. The CDR3 DNA reads TGCGCCAGCAGCCCGGGGACTAGCGGGGGGGCCTCGGGAGAAGAGCAGTACTTC.